The clone carrying this TCR beta chain appeared many times. What it binds is not known. Using its own MiXCR run on the RT-PCR reads, TCRdb lists one record per CDR3 protein. This table holds 450,000 to 500,000 distinct CDR3 sequences, about a tenth found once. CDR3 length: 15 amino acids. With V trimmed by 2 bases and J by 0 bases, 1 base remained unmatched. The germline CDR1 and CDR2 sequences are SGHDT and YYEEEE. The data derive from a study of response to subunit inactivated influenza vaccine. Notes on the study in general: Authors suggested each seasonal influenza vaccination recruits few new T cells.

Sequencing used PBMCs from blood, obtained about 6 weeks after vaccination. The TCR comes from a middle-aged man who received an inactivated influenza vaccine. The gene calls are TRBV5-6 and TRBJ1-3; 8 nucleotides agree with TRBD1. CDR3 protein: CASSLTGGSGNTIYF. The CDR3 DNA reads TGTGCCAGCAGCTTAACAGGGGGCTCTGGAAACACCATATATTTT. The full variable domain, in which reference TRBV5-6 and TRBJ1-3 provide the parts outside the CDR3, is DAGVTQSPTHLIKTRGQQVTLRCSPKSGHDTVSWYQQALGQGPQFIFQYYEEEERQRGNFPDRFSGHQFPNYSSELNVNALLLGDSALYLCASSLTGGSGNTIYFGEGSWLTVV.